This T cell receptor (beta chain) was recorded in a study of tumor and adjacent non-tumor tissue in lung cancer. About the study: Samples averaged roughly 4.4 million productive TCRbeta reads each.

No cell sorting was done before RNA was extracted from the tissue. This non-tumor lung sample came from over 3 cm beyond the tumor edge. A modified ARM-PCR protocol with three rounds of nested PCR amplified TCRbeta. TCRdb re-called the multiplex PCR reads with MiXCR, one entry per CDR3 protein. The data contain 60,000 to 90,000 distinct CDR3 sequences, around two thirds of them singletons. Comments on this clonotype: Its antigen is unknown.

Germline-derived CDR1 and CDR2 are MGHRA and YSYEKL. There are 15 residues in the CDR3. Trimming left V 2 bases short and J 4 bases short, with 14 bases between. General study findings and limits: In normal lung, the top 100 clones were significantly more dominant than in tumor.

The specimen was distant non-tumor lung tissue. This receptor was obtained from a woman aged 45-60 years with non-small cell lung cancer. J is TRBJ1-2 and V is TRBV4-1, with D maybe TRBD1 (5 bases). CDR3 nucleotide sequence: TGCGCCAGCAGCCAACCTTTGGACATGGGCTATGGCTACACCTTC. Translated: CASSQPLDMGYGYTF.